These T cell receptor beta chains were read from a single sample in a study of T cell changes during pregnancy in multiple sclerosis. The protocol was immunoSEQ multiplex PCR, while the TCRdb copy is restricted to in-frame clones and leaves out a portion. The sample holds approximately 63,000 clones, 91% seen once. The sequences come from peripheral blood, collected in the third trimester of pregnancy. These receptors came from a female donor in good health, enrolled as a control in a pregnancy study. CDR3s include the opening cysteine and the closing phenylalanine or tryptophan. Each record gives: J gene, clone size, D gene, V gene, CDR3 DNA, CDR3 protein. The D gene is left open where the match is weak. Size values are once, few and many counts, or a class for expanded clones, and some rows have none.

TRBJ2-7	NA	NA	TRBV28	TGTGCCAGCAGCCTTAGAGAAGAGCAGTACTTC	CASSLREEQYF
TRBJ1-2	few	TRBD1	TRBV7-2	TGTGCCAGCAGCTCCGGCGGACAGGGGAGACTTAGAAACTATGGCTACACCTTC	CASSSGGQGRLRNYGYTF
TRBJ1-5	NA	NA	TRBV5-6	TGTGCCAGCAGCTGGACGGAGGGGAGCCTTTATAGCAATCAGCCCCAGCATTTT	CASSWTEGSLYSNQPQHF
TRBJ1-5	once	TRBD1	TRBV19	TGTGCCACCGGGACAGGGTATCGGGATCAGCCCCAGCATTTT	CATGTGYRDQPQHF
TRBJ1-4	NA	NA	TRBV14	TGTGCCAGCAGCCAGAGGTCTGGGGCTACTAATGAAAAACTGTTTTTT	CASSQRSGATNEKLFF
TRBJ2-3	NA	TRBD2	TRBV2	TGTGCCAGCAGTGAGCGACTAGCCTTGTCGGATACGCAGTATTTT	CASSERLALSDTQYF
TRBJ2-3	NA	TRBD1	TRBV6-1	TGTGCCAGCAGTGCAGGGGGCGGACCAGATACGCAGTATTTT	CASSAGGGPDTQYF
TRBJ2-5	NA	NA	TRBV12-2	TGTGCAAGTCGCCCCGTTAGGGCGGGGGGGCGGCAAGAGACCCAGTACTTC	CASRPVRAGGRQETQYF
TRBJ2-2	NA	TRBD2	TRBV7-6	TGTGCCAGCAGCTTGGGTAGCGGGGGGGCAACCGGGGAGCTGTTTTTT	CASSLGSGGATGELFF
TRBJ2-2	NA	TRBD1	TRBV5-6	TGTGCCAGCAGCTCCCCGACAGGGGTCAGCACCGGGGAGCTGTTTTTT	CASSSPTGVSTGELFF
TRBJ2-1	once	NA	TRBV11-2	TGTGCCAGCAGCTTAGATTCCCGGTATGAGCAGTTCTTC	CASSLDSRYEQFF
TRBJ1-6	NA	NA	TRBV5-6	TGTGCCAGCAGCTTGTTAGGGAGGAGTAATTCACCCCTCCACTTT	CASSLLGRSNSPLHF
TRBJ2-7	NA	TRBD2	TRBV30	TGTGCCTCCCGTTCAGAGAGCGGGGGTACGCAGTACTTC	CASRSESGGTQYF
TRBJ2-5	NA	NA	TRBV27	TGTGCCAGCAGTTTCAGGGGAGAGACCCAGTACTTC	CASSFRGETQYF
TRBJ2-1	NA	NA	TRBV20-1	TGCAGTGCCGGGGGAAATGAGCAGTTCTTC	CSAGGNEQFF
TRBJ1-3	NA	NA	TRBV6-1	TGTGCCAGCAGTGAAGACAGTTCCTCTGGAAACACCATATATTTT	CASSEDSSSGNTIYF
TRBJ1-1	NA	NA	TRBV10-3	TGTGCCATCAGTGAGTCGGGAGTGAACACTGAAGCTTTCTTT	CAISESGVNTEAFF
TRBJ2-1	NA	NA	TRBV7-2	TGTGCCAGCAGCTTATGGAGGCCTTCTTACAATGAGCAGTTCTTC	CASSLWRPSYNEQFF
TRBJ1-2	NA	NA	TRBV11-2	TGTGCCAGCAGCTCCCTAGCCGGCAGGAACTATGGCTACACCTTC	CASSSLAGRNYGYTF
TRBJ1-4	NA	NA	TRBV7-2	TGTGCCAGCAGCCCGGACGGGATGAATGAAAAACTGTTTTTT	CASSPDGMNEKLFF
TRBJ1-2	once	NA	TRBV6-5	TGTGCCAGCAGTTACTCGTTCCAGGAGGGGTATAGCGGCTACACCTTC	CASSYSFQEGYSGYTF
TRBJ2-5	NA	TRBD1	TRBV19	TGTGCCAGTAATCCCGGACAGGGTAAAACAGAGACCCAGTACTTC	CASNPGQGKTETQYF
TRBJ2-7	NA	TRBD1	TRBV27	TGTGCCAGCTCCGCTCGCCGGGGACAGGGAGCCTACGAGCAGTACTTC	CASSARRGQGAYEQYF
TRBJ2-2	NA	NA	TRBV18	TGTGCCAGCTCACTGGAGGGTCGTGGCACCGGGGAGCTGTTTTTT	CASSLEGRGTGELFF
TRBJ2-1	NA	TRBD2	TRBV19	TGTGCCAGTAGTGGCCCGGGACTAGCGGGCGGGGATGAGCAGTTCTTC	CASSGPGLAGGDEQFF
TRBJ2-1	NA	TRBD2	TRBV4-1	TGCGCCAGCAGCCAAGGAGGACTAGCGGGAGATCTCGGCAATGAGCAGTTCTTC	CASSQGGLAGDLGNEQFF
TRBJ2-7	NA	TRBD1	TRBV5-4	TGTGCCAGCAGCTCACAGGGGTACCACGAGCAGTACTTC	CASSSQGYHEQYF
TRBJ2-1	NA	NA	TRBV30	TGTGCCTGGAGTCCCCCCGGGTACAATGAGCAGTTCTTC	CAWSPPGYNEQFF
TRBJ1-1	NA	NA	TRBV27	TGTGCCAGCAGTTTAGTCGGTCACCGTGAAGCTTTCTTT	CASSLVGHREAFF
TRBJ1-2	once	NA	TRBV28	TGTGCCAGCAGACACAGGGTCGACTATGGCTACACCTTC	CASRHRVDYGYTF
TRBJ1-2	NA	NA	TRBV5-1	TGCGCCAGCAGCTTTGGACAGCCCTTTGCTAACTATGGCTACACCTTC	CASSFGQPFANYGYTF
TRBJ1-3	NA	TRBD1	TRBV5-4	TGTGCCAGCAGCATTCCCGGACAGGGAGGAAACACCATATATTTT	CASSIPGQGGNTIYF
TRBJ2-6	NA	TRBD1	TRBV4-1	TGCGCCAGCAGCCAGACGGGGACAGGGGGCGCACAGGCTGGGGCCAACGTCCTGACTTTC	CASSQTGTGGAQAGANVLTF
TRBJ1-2	once	NA	TRBV5-6	TGTGCCAGCAGCCCTCGTACGGGTAGCCTTTTTCGCTACACCTTC	CASSPRTGSLFRYTF
TRBJ1-1	once	NA	TRBV5-6	TGTGCCAGCAGCTTGATGGCGAACACTGAAGCTTTCTTT	CASSLMANTEAFF
TRBJ1-1	few	NA	TRBV9	TGTGCCAGCAGCGTAGACGGCAGGGCCAACACTGAAGCTTTCTTT	CASSVDGRANTEAFF
TRBJ1-2	NA	TRBD1	TRBV19	TGTGCCAGTAGTATAGACGCCGATGGGGGGGACAGGGGTTATGGCTACACCTTC	CASSIDADGGDRGYGYTF
TRBJ1-1	NA	TRBD1	TRBV7-9	TGTGCCAATCACAGGGGCACTGAAGCTTTCTTT	CANHRGTEAFF
TRBJ2-7	NA	TRBD1	TRBV5-3	TGTGCCAGAAGCCCGAACGCAAACCGGGACAGAGTTTCCTACGAGCAGTACTTC	CARSPNANRDRVSYEQYF
TRBJ2-7	NA	TRBD2	TRBV6-5	TGTGCCAGCAGTTACCGCTCTAGCGGGAGCTACGAGCAGTACTTC	CASSYRSSGSYEQYF
TRBJ2-7	NA	TRBD1	TRBV28	TGTGCCAGCCGAATGACAGGGGCGTACTACGAGCAGTACTTC	CASRMTGAYYEQYF
TRBJ2-3	once	TRBD1	TRBV7-3	TGTGCCAGCAGCTCAACAGGGGCGGCAGATACGCAGTATTTT	CASSSTGAADTQYF
TRBJ2-3	NA	TRBD2	TRBV29-1	TGCAGCGTCGGACTAGCGAACACAGATACGCAGTATTTT	CSVGLANTDTQYF
TRBJ2-7	NA	TRBD2	TRBV11-2	TGTGCCAGCAGCGGGACTAGCGGCTTCTACGAGCAGTACTTC	CASSGTSGFYEQYF
TRBJ2-1	NA	TRBD2	TRBV4-1	TGCGCCAGCAGCCATACCGGGACTAGCGGTGTCGTTGGAGGTCAGTTCTTC	CASSHTGTSGVVGGQFF
TRBJ1-1	NA	NA	TRBV5-4	TGTGCCAGCAGCTTGTCGAGGGGAACAGGGCTCACTGAAGCTTTCTTT	CASSLSRGTGLTEAFF
TRBJ1-1	NA	NA	TRBV15	TGTGCCACCAGCAGAGGGGGGGAGGGCACTGAAGCTTTCTTT	CATSRGGEGTEAFF
TRBJ1-1	NA	TRBD1	TRBV27	TGTGCCAGCCGGGACAGGGCGCGAACTGAAGCTTTCTTT	CASRDRARTEAFF
TRBJ1-1	NA	NA	TRBV13	TGTGCCAGCAGCACCGTCCGGGGGGTGAACACTGAAGCTTTCTTT	CASSTVRGVNTEAFF
TRBJ1-5	NA	NA	TRBV7-8	TGTGCCAGCAGCTTAGAGAGATATCAGCCCCAGCATTTT	CASSLERYQPQHF
TRBJ1-4	NA	NA	TRBV18	TGTGCCAGCTCACCTTCTGGGCCGGCGGAAAAACTGTTTTTT	CASSPSGPAEKLFF
TRBJ1-6	NA	NA	TRBV14	TGTGCCAGCAGCGACGGGGCGGCAGGGGAGCGAGCCCTCCACTTT	CASSDGAAGERALHF
TRBJ2-7	NA	TRBD2	TRBV4-1	TGCGCCAGCAGCCAAGATAGGAGCGGGAGCTACGAGCAGTACTTC	CASSQDRSGSYEQYF
TRBJ2-3	NA	NA	TRBV28	TGTGCCAGCAGTTTAGGGCTCGGCGATACGCAGTATTTT	CASSLGLGDTQYF
TRBJ1-2	NA	NA	TRBV9	TGTGCCAGCAGCGTAGGGTCAGGGATGGATGGCTACACCTTC	CASSVGSGMDGYTF